This section outlines one TCR beta chain sequence together with its context. Which antigen it targets is not known. No per-base quality is available; no much larger clone lies one base away. This specimen belongs to a study of breast tumors, draining lymph nodes, adjacent tissues (dated by TCRdb to between 2015 and 2016). With respect to the entire study: TCR beta repertoires were compared across tumor, adjacent nontumor tissue and axillary lymph nodes obtained from breast cancer patients. In human breast cancer, the study set out to assess how tumor, surrounding tissue and draining lymph node repertoires relate to one another and whether T cells might be exchanged between them.

The CDR3 sequence holds 15 residues, the cysteine and phenylalanine included. The sequence is cut down to CDR3 DNA, 45 bases in frame from base 1. V ends up 2 bases short and J 5 bases short, with an unmatched junction base count of 8. CDR1 and CDR2 were assigned from the germline V gene as SGDLS and YYNGEE. Sequencing relied on an Illumina HiSeq 2000. TCR beta chain libraries were generated through multiplex PCR amplification. High-throughput sequencing was used to analyze the amplified TCR beta chain products. The raw public reads went through TCRdb reprocessing: fastp at Q25, MiXCR clone calling, in-frame beta chains kept. Entries that share a CDR3 protein sequence are merged under the most common genes and DNA. The sample table shows over 150,000 distinct CDR3 sequences, and approximately 31% are seen once. The ten largest clones take up 4% to 5.5% of the sample. Study-wide conclusions, independent of this receptor: T-cell repertoire diversity in tumors was found to be lower than in lymph nodes but higher than in nontumor tissue, and preferential V and J gene usage was observed. The similarity between tumor and nontumor tissue repertoires was significantly greater in luminal-like breast cancer than in basal-like breast cancer. The conclusion that tumor T cells originate in lymph nodes was framed as consistent with a hypothesis rather than directly demonstrated. The data were judged consistent with most tumor T cells deriving from the lymph node and then expanding within tumor tissue.

The axillary draining lymph nodes of breast cancer patients were the source of the lymph node samples. Material: axillary lymph node tissue. The sequence derives from a female donor with breast cancer. Some clones in this sample may be carry-over from other donors' samples. This chain is built from TRBV9 and TRBJ2-7; 9 nucleotides in the junction match TRBD1. The CDR3 region has the sequence CASSVGGTGFHEQYF. The nucleotides are TGTGCCAGCAGCGTGGGCGGGACAGGGTTCCACGAGCAGTACTTC.